The clone carrying this TCR beta chain was seen a few times. Its target is unknown. TCRdb reprocessed the RT-PCR reads via MiXCR and lists one record per CDR3 protein. This table holds 500,000 to 550,000 distinct CDR3 sequences, approximately 6.9% found once. These data belong to a study of response to subunit inactivated influenza vaccine. Whole-study results and caveats: The authors proposed limited new T cell recruitment per seasonal influenza vaccination.

From germline, CDR1 is LNHDA and CDR2 SQIVND (reference sequence). This CDR3 spans 15 amino acids. Trimming at V came to 5 bases and at J to 1 base, leaving 4 bases not matched to a gene. The TCR was taken from a man aged 50 to 69 who received an inactivated influenza vaccine. Sequenced material: PBMCs from blood, taken around 25 months after vaccination. The chain links TRBV19 to TRBJ2-7; 11 positions match TRBD1. Here the CDR3 reads CASSAGTGGSYEQYF. The CDR3, as DNA: TGTGCCAGTAGTGCCGGGACAGGGGGGTCCTACGAGCAGTACTTC.